This TCR beta chain derives from a study of blood T cells in healthy people across ages. The study, taken as a whole, reports: Long-lived donors exceeded aged donors in naive CD4+ cells and diversity. Strongly correlated with naive T cell percentage was TCR beta diversity. Shifts in expanded clonotypes may have been confounded by donor CMV status, which was unknown.

Trimming cost V 1 base and J 0 bases; bases outside gene matches: 12. Germline CDR1 and CDR2: SGHTA and FQGNSA. The CDR3 loop spans 19 amino acids. Details on this clonotype: Its cognate antigen is unknown.

Using a J-beta primer mix together with a sample-barcoded 5' primer, a second PCR was run for roughly 6 to 12 cycles. TCRdb reanalysed the 5' RACE reads using MiXCR and keeps one entry per CDR3 protein. The sample lists 850,000 to 950,000 distinct CDR3 sequences, 25% to 35% occurring once. Sequenced input: blood. This sequence was found in a woman older than 75 in good health. The chain employs TRBV7-2 and TRBJ2-1; 7 bases are a match to TRBD2. As DNA, the CDR3 is TGTGCCAGCAGCTTAGGAGGAGCGGGGAGACATTTCTCCTACAATGAGCAGTTCTTC. It specifies CASSLGGAGRHFSYNEQFF.